The present TCR beta chain was sequenced within a study of T-cell memory formation after mild COVID-19. Regarding the study as a whole: The main location of contracting CD4+ clones was CM and EM, and that of contracting CD8+ clones was EMRA. Later expanders leaned CD4+, whereas day 15 to 85 contracting clones were balanced CD4/CD8.

MiXCR, applied by TCRdb to the 5' RACE reads, yields one record per CDR3 protein. The sample consists of approximately 88,000 distinct CDR3 sequences, about 23% of them appearing once. CDR3 length equals 13 residues. Looked up from germline, CDR1 is SGHTA and CDR2 is FQGNSA. The V end lost 0 bases, the J end lost 5 bases, and 7 bases lay between the germline ends. This clonotype was seen a few times. The antigen is undetermined. The receptor was derived from a man aged 18 to 35 who had mild COVID-19 (a few samples of this study predate the infection). Cell type and time point are not known. The specimen sequenced was PBMCs or a T cell subset sorted from them (not recorded which). The V gene is TRBV7-2, the J gene TRBJ1-1; D uncertain. The CDR3 nucleotides are TGTGCCAGCAGCTTAGCGCTGGGTACTGAAGCTTTCTTT. Its translation: CASSLALGTEAFF. Supplemented by reference TRBV7-2 and TRBJ1-1, the full variable domain reads GAGVSQSPSNKVTEKGKDVELRCDPISGHTALYWYRQSLGQGLEFLIYFQGNSAPDKSGLPSDRFSAERTGGSVSTLTIQRTQQEDSAVYLCASSLALGTEAFFGQGTRLTVV.